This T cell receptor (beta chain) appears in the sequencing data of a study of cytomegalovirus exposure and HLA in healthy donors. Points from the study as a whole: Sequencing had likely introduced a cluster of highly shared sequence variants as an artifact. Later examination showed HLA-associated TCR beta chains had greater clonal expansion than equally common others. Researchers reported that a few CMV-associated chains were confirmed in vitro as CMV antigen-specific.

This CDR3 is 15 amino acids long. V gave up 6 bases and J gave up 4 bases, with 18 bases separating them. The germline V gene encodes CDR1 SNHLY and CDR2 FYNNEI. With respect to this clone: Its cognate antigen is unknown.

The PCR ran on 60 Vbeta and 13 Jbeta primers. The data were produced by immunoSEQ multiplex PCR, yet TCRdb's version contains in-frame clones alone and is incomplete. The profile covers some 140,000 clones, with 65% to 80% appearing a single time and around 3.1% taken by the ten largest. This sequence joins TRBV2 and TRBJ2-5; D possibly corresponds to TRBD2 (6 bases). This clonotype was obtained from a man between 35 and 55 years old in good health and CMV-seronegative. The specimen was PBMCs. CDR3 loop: CASRNGPGERETQYF. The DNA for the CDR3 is TGTGCCAGCAGAAACGGACCGGGAGAGAGAGAGACCCAGTACTTC.